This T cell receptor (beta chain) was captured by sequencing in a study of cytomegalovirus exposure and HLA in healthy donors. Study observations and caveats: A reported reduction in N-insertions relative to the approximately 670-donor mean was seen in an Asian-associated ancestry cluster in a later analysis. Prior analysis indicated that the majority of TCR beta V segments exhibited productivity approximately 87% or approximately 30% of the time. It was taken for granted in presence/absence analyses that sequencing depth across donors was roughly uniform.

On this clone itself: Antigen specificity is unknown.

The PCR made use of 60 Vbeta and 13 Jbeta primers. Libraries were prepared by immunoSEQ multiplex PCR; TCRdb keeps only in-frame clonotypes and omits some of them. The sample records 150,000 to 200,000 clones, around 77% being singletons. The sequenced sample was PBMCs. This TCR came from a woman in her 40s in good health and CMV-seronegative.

DNA of the CDR3: TGTGCCAGCAGCTTAGGACTGGAACGGTACACCTTC. Protein sequence: CASSLGLERYTF. The chain recombines TRBV5-6 with TRBJ1-2; D is unresolved. Looked up from germline, CDR1 is SGHDT and CDR2 is YYEEEE. Trimming cost V 2 bases and J 11 bases, with 13 bases left between them. The CDR3 is made up of 12 amino acids.